This T cell receptor (beta chain) was sequenced for a study of PD-L1 blockade in urothelial cancer. Study background: Analysis of blood occurred 3 weeks (second dose) and 6 weeks after treatment start.

V lost 4 bases, J lost 3 bases, and 7 bases stayed unmatched. Germline V lookup: CDR1 SGDLS, CDR2 YYNGEE. There are 16 residues in the CDR3. Time point reported: peripheral blood 6 weeks after treatment start. Only one count was recorded for this clone. Sequenced by immunoSEQ multiplex PCR; TCRdb stores in-frame clones only, minus some. Of about 50,000 clones listed, approximately 85% were seen once; the top ten hold about 2%. This chain connects TRBV9 to TRBJ2-1; 10 nucleotides agree with TRBD1. Specimen: PBMCs, collected around atezolizumab (anti-PD-L1) treatment. The origin of this receptor is a man aged 50 or older with urothelial cancer. The CDR3 DNA sequence: TGTGCCAGCAGCCCCGCCGGGACAGGGGTCTACAATGAGCAGTTCTTC. Translated: CASSPAGTGVYNEQFF. Looking up the rest from reference TRBV9 and TRBJ2-1 gives the full variable domain: DSGVTQTPKHLITATGQRVTLRCSPRSGDLSVYWYQQSLDQGLQFLIQYYNGEERAKGNILERFSAQQFPDLHSELNLSSLELGDSALYFCASSPAGTGVYNEQFFGPGTRLTVL.